This TCR beta chain stems from a study of blood T cell repertoires in COVID-19. On the study more broadly: PBMCs, B-cell-depleted T cells, or T cells provided the cDNA or gDNA that made up the material.

Under the authors' procedure: Amplifying reference gene primers gave estimates of nucleated cell counts. The repertoire was sequenced with immunoSEQ multiplex PCR; TCRdb's copy has only in-frame clones and lacks some. V, J and clone size were drawn from that table, and D and trimming were deduced from the DNA. The sample carries fewer than 500,000 clones, over 75% recorded once. This CDR3 comprises 11 residues. V was trimmed by 5 bases and J by 4 bases, leaving 3 bases between them. Per the germline V gene, CDR1 is SGHVS and CDR2 is FNYEAQ. Each participant's cohort was designated according to participant-reported clinical history.

What was sequenced was PBMCs or T cells enriched from blood (not recorded which). V and J are TRBV7-6 and TRBJ1-3; no definite D call. This TCR came from a woman between 25 and 40 years old with acute COVID-19. In DNA form, the CDR3 reads TGTGCCAGCAGCGGCGGAAACACCATATATTTT. It is translated as CASSGGNTIYF. Supplemented by reference TRBV7-6 and TRBJ1-3, the full variable domain reads GAGVSQSPRYKVTKRGQDVALRCDPISGHVSLYWYRQALGQGPEFLTYFNYEAQQDKSGLPNDRFSAERPEGSISTLTIQRTEQRDSAMYRCASSGGNTIYFGEGSWLTVV.